Described below is a single T cell receptor beta chain sequence and its context. The data belong to a study of blood T cell repertoires in COVID-19. The authors' processing: Estimation of nucleated cell counts relied on the amplification of reference gene primers. Libraries were prepared by immunoSEQ multiplex PCR; TCRdb keeps only in-frame clonotypes and omits some of them. V and J calls and clone size come straight from that table; D and trimming were deduced from the DNA. Counted here are 370,000 or so clones, 81% occurring once; the ten biggest clones make up roughly 1.2%. V was shortened by 7 bases and J by 7 bases, with 23 bases between the two germline ends. CDR1 is MDHEN, CDR2 SYDVKM, per germline. The CDR3 extends over 16 amino acids.

This receptor was taken from a human donor with acute or convalescent COVID-19. The donor label of this sample is uncertain. Sequencing was carried out using peripheral blood. The V gene is TRBV28, the J gene TRBJ1-5; weak D call: TRBD1 (5 bases). CDR3 bases: TGTGCCAGCACCCAGTCTGTACCTCGGGGGAGCCAGCCCCAGCATTTT. Translating gives CASTQSVPRGSQPQHF.